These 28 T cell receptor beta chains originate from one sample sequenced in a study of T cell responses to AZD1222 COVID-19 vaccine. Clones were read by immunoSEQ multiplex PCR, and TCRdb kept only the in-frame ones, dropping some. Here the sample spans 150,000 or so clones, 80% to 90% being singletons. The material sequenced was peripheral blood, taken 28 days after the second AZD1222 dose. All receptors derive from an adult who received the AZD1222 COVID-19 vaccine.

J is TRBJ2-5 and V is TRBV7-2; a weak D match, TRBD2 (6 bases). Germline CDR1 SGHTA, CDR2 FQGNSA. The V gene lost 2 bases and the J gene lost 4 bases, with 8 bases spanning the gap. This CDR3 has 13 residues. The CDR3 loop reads CASSLLRGETQYF. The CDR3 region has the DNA TGTGCCAGCAGCTTACTGCGGGGAGAGACCCAGTACTTC.

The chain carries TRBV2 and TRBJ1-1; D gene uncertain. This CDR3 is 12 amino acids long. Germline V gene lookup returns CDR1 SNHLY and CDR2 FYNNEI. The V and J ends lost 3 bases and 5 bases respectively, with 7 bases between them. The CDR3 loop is CASSEDRTEAFF. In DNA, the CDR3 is TGTGCCAGCAGTGAGGACCGGACTGAAGCTTTCTTT.

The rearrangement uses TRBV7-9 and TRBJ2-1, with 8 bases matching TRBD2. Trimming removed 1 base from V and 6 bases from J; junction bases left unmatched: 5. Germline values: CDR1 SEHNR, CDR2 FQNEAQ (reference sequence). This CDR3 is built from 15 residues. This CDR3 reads CASSLGERETNEQFF. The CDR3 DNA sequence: TGTGCCAGCAGCTTAGGGGAGCGGGAGACCAATGAGCAGTTCTTC.

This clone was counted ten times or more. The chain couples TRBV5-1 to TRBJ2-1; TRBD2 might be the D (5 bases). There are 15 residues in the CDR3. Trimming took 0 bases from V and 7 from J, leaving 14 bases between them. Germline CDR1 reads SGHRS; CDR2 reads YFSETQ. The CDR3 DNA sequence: TGCGCCAGCAGCTTGGAAAACCCACGGACTAATGAGCAGTTCTTC. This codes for CASSLENPRTNEQFF.

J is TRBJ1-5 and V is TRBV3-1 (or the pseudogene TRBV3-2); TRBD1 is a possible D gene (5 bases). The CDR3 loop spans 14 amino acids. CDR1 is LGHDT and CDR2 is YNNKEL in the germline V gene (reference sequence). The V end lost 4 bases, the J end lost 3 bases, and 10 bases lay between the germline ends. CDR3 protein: CASSRPGLNQPQHF. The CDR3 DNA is TGTGCCAGCAGCCGCCCAGGGCTCAATCAGCCCCAGCATTTT.

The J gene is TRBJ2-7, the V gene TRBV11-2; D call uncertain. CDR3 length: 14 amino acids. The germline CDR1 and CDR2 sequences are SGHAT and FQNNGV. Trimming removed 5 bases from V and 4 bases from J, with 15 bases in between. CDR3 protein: CASSHGSFTYEQYF. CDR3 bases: TGTGCCAGCAGCCACGGATCGTTTACTTACGAGCAGTACTTC.

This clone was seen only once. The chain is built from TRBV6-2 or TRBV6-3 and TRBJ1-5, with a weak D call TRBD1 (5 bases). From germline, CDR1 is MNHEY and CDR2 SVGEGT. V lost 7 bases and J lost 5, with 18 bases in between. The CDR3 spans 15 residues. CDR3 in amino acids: CASTPGQGFDQPQHF. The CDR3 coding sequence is TGTGCCAGCACCCCAGGGCAGGGATTCGATCAGCCCCAGCATTTT.

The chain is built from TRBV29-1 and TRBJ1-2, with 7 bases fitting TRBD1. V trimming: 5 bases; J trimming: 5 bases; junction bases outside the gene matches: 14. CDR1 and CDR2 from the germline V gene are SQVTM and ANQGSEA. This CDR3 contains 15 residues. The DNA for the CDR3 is TGCAGCGTTCGAAGGGACAGAGTATTAGATTATGGCTACACCTTC. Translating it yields CSVRRDRVLDYGYTF. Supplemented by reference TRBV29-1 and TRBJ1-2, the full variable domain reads SAVISQKPSRDICQRGTSLTIQCQVDSQVTMMFWYRQQPGQSLTLIATANQGSEATYESGFVIDKFPISRPNLTFSTLTVSNMSPEDSSIYLCSVRRDRVLDYGYTFGSGTRLTVV.

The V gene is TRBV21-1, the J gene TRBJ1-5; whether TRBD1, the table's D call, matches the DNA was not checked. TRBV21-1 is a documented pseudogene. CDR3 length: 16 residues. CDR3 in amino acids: CASSFQGQGGNQPQHF. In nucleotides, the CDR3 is TGTGCCAGCAGCTTCCAGGGTCAAGGGGGCAATCAGCCCCAGCATTTT.

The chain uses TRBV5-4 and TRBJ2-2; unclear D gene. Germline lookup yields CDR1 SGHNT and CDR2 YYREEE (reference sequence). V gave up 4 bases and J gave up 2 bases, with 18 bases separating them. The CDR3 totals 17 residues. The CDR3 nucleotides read TGTGCCAGCAGCCTTACCCCGAGACTGATTAACACCGGGGAGCTGTTTTTT. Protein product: CASSLTPRLINTGELFF.

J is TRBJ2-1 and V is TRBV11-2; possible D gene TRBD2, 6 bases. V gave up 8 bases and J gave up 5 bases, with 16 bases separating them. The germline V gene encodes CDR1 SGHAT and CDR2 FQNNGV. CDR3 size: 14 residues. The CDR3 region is CASLDGGTHNEQFF. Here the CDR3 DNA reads TGTGCCAGCCTCGACGGCGGGACCCACAATGAGCAGTTCTTC.

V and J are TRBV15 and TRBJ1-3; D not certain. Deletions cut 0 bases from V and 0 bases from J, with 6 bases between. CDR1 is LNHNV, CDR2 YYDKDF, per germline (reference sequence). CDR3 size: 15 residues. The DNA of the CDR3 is TGTGCCACCAGCAGAGATTTGATCTCTGGAAACACCATATATTTT. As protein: CATSRDLISGNTIYF. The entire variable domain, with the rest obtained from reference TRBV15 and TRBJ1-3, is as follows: DAMVIQNPRYQVTQFGKPVTLSCSQTLNHNVMYWYQQKSSQAPKLLFHYYDKDFNNEADTPDNFQSRRPNTSFCFLDIRSPGLGDTAMYLCATSRDLISGNTIYFGEGSWLTVV.

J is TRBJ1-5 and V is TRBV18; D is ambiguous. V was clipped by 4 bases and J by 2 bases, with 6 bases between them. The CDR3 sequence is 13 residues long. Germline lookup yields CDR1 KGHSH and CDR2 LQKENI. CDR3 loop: CASSQEGNQPQHF. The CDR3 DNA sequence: TGTGCCAGCTCACAGGAGGGCAATCAGCCCCAGCATTTT.

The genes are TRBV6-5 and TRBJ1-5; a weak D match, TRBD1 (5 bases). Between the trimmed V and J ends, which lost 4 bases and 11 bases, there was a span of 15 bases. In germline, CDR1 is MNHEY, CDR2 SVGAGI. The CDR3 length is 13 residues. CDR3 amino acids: CASSWTIPRAQHF. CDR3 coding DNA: TGTGCCAGCAGTTGGACAATTCCCCGGGCCCAGCATTTT.

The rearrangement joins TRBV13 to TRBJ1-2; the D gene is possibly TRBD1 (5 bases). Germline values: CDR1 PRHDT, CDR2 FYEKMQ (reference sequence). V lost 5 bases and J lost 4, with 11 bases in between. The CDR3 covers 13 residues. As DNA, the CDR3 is TGTGCCAGCAGCCGCGGGACGGTCTATGGCTACACCTTC. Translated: CASSRGTVYGYTF.

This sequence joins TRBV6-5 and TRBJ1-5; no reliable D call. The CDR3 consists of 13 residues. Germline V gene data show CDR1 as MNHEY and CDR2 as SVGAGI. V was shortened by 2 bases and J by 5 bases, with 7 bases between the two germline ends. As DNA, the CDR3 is TGTGCCAGCAGTTACGACGGATATCAGCCCCAGCATTTT. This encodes CASSYDGYQPQHF.

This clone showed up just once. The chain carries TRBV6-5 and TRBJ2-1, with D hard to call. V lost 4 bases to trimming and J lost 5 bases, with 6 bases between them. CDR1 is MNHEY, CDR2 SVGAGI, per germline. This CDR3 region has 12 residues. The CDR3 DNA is TGTGCCAGCAGTTCATCGGACAATGAGCAGTTCTTC. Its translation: CASSSSDNEQFF.

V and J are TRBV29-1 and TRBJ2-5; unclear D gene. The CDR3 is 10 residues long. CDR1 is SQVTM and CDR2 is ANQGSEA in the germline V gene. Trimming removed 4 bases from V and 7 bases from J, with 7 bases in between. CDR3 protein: CSVAYRTQYF. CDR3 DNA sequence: TGCAGCGTTGCGTACCGGACCCAGTACTTC.

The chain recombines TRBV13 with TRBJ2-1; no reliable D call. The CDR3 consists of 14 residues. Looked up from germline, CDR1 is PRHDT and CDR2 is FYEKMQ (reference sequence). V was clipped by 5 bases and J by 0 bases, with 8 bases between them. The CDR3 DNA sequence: TGTGCCAGCAGCCATCAAAGCTCCTACAATGAGCAGTTCTTC. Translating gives CASSHQSSYNEQFF.

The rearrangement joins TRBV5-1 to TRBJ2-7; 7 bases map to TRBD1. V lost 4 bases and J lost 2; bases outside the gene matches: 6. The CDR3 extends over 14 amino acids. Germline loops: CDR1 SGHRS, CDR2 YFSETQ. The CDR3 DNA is TGCGCCAGCAGCGGGGGACAGCGAGCCTACGAGCAGTACTTC. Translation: CASSGGQRAYEQYF.

The CDR3 sequence is CASSLGRASGNYEQFF. The CDR3 region has the DNA TGTGCCAGCAGTCTCGGTCGGGCTAGCGGGAATTATGAGCAGTTCTTC. The chain couples TRBV5-4 to TRBJ2-1; 9 nucleotides match TRBD2. Trimming removed 5 bases from V and 8 bases from J; junction bases left unmatched: 14. The length of the CDR3 is 16 residues. The germline V gene has CDR1 SGHNT and CDR2 YYREEE (reference sequence). Drawing the rest from reference TRBV5-4 and TRBJ2-1, the complete variable domain is ETGVTQSPTHLIKTRGQQVTLRCSSQSGHNTVSWYQQALGQGPQFIFQYYREEENGRGNFPPRFSGLQFPNYSSELNVNALELDDSALYLCASSLGRASGNYEQFFGPGTRLTVL.

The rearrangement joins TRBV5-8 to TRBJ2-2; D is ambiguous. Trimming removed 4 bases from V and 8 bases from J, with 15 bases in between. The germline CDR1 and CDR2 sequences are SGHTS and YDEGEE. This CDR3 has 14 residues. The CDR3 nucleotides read TGTGCCAGCAGCGCCCCCGCAGGAAGTGGGGAGCTGTTTTTT. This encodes CASSAPAGSGELFF.

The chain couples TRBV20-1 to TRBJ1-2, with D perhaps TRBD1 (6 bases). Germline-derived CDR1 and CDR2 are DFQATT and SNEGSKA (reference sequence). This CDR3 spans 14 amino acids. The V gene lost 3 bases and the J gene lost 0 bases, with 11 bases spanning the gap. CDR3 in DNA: TGCAGTGCTAGTGGTGGGACATCTAACTATGGCTACACCTTC. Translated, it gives CSASGGTSNYGYTF.

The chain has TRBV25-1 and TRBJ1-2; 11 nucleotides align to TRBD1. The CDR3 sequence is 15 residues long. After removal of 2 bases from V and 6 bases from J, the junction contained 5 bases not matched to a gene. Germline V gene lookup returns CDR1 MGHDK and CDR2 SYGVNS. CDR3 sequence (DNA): TGTGCCAGCAGTGAAGCGGGACAGGGGGTGAATGGCTACACCTTC. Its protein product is CASSEAGQGVNGYTF.

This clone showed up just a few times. The CDR3 loop is CASSFGARQVVNQPQHF. The CDR3 nucleotides read TGTGCCAGCAGTTTCGGGGCGCGACAGGTGGTTAATCAGCCCCAGCATTTT. The V and J genes are TRBV6-2 or TRBV6-3 and TRBJ1-5; a possible D gene is TRBD1 (6 bases). Trimming removed 4 bases from V and 4 bases from J, with 20 bases in between. CDR1 is MNHEY, CDR2 SVGEGT, per germline. CDR3 length: 17 amino acids.

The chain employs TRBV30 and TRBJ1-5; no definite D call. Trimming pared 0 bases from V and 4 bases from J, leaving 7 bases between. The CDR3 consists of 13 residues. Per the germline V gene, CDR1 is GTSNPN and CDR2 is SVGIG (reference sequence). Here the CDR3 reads CAWSVRGNQPQHF. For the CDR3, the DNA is TGTGCCTGGAGTGTTCGGGGTAATCAGCCCCAGCATTTT.

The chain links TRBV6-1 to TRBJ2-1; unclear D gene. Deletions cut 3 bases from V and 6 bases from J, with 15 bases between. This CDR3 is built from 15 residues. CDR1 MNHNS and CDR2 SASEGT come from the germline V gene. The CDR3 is CASSEQAPTGNEQFF. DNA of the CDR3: TGTGCCAGCAGTGAGCAGGCCCCGACGGGCAATGAGCAGTTCTTC.

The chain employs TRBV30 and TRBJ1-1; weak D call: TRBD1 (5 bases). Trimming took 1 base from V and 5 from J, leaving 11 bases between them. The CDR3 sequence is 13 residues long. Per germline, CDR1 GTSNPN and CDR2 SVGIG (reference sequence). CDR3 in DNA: TGTGCCTGGAGTGGGCAGGGTAAGACTGAAGCTTTCTTT. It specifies CAWSGQGKTEAFF.